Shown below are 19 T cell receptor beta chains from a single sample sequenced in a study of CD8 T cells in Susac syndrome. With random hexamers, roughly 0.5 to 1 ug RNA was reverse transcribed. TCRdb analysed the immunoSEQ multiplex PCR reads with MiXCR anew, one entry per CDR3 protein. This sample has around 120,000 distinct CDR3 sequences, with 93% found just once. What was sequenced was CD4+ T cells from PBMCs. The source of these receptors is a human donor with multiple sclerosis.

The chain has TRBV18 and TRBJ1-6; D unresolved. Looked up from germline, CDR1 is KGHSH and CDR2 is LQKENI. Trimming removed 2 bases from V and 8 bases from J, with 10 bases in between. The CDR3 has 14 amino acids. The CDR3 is CASSPGSWDSPLHF. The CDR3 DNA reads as TGTGCCAGCTCACCAGGGTCATGGGATTCACCCCTCCACTTT.

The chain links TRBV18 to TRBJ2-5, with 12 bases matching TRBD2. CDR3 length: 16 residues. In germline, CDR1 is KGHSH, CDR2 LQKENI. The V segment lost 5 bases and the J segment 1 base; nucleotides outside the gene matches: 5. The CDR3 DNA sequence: TGTGCCAGCTCAACGACTAGCGGGGGACCCCAAGAGACCCAGTACTTC. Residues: CASSTTSGGPQETQYF.

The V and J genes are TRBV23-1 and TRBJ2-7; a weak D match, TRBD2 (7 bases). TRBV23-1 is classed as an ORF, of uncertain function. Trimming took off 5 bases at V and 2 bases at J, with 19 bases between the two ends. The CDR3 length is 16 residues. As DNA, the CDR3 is TGCGCCAGCAGTATTTTTGGGGGGGCCCCACCCTACGAGCAGTACTTC. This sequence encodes CASSIFGGAPPYEQYF.

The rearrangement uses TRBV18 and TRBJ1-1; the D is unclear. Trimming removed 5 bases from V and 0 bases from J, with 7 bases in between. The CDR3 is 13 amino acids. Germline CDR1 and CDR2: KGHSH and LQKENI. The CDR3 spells CASSVSMNTEAFF. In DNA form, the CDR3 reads TGTGCCAGCTCAGTCAGTATGAACACTGAAGCTTTCTTT.

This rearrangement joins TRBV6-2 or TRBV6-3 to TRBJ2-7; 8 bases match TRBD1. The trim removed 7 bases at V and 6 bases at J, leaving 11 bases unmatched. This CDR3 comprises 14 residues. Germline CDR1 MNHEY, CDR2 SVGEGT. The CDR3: CASNEPDRGTEQYF. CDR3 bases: TGTGCCAGCAACGAGCCCGACAGGGGTACCGAGCAGTACTTC.

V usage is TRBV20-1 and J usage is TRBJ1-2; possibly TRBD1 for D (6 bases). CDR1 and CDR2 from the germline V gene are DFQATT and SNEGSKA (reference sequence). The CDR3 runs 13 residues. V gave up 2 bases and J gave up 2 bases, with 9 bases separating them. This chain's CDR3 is CSARQGTNYGYTF. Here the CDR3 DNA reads TGCAGTGCTAGACAGGGGACGAACTATGGCTACACCTTC.

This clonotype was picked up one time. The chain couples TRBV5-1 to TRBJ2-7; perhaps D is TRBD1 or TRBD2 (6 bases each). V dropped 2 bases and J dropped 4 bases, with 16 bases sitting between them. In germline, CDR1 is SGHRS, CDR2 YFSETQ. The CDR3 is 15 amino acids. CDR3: CASSFGGTTTYEQYF. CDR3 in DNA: TGCGCCAGCAGCTTTGGCGGGACAACGACTTACGAGCAGTACTTC.

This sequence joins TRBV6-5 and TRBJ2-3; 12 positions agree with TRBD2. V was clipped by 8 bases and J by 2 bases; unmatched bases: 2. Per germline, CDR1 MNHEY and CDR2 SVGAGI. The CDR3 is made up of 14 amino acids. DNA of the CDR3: TGTGCCAGCCGGACTAGCGGGGTCACAGATACGCAGTATTTT. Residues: CASRTSGVTDTQYF.

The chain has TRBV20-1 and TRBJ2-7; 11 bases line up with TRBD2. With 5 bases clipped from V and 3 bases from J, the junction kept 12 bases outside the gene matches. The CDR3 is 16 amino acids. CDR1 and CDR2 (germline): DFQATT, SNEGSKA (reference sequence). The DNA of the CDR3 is TGCAGTGCTGGCCAGAACCCTAGCGGGGGGATCTACGAGCAGTACTTC. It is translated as CSAGQNPSGGIYEQYF.

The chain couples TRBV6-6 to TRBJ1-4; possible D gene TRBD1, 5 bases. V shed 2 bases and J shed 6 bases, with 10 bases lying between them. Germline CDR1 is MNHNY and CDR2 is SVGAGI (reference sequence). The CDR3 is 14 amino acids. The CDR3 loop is CASSYRDGDEKLFF. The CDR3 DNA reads TGTGCCAGCAGTTACCGGGACGGAGATGAAAAACTGTTTTTT.

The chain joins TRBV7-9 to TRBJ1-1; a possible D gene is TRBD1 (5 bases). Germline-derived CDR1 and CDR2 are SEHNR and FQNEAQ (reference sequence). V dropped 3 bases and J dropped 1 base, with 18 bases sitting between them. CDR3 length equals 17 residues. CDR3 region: CASSFSGGGGRNTEAFF. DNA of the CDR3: TGTGCCAGCAGCTTCTCAGGCGGGGGGGGTCGGAACACTGAAGCTTTCTTT.

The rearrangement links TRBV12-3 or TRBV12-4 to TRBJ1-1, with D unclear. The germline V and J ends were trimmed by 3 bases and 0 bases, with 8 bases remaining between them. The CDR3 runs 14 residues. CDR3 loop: CASSLYSLNTEAFF. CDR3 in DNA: TGTGCCAGCAGTTTGTACAGTTTGAACACTGAAGCTTTCTTT.

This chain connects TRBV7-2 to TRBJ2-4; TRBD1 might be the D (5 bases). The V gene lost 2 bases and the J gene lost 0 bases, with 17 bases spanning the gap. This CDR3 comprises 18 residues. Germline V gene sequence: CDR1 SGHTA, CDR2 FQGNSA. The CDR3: CASSLRAGLVIAKNIQYF. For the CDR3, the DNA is TGTGCCAGCAGCTTAAGGGCAGGGCTGGTAATAGCCAAAAACATTCAGTACTTC. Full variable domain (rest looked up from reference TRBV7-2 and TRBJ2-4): GAGVSQSPSNKVTEKGKDVELRCDPISGHTALYWYRQSLGQGLEFLIYFQGNSAPDKSGLPSDRFSAERTGGSVSTLTIQRTQQEDSAVYLCASSLRAGLVIAKNIQYFGAGTRLSVL.

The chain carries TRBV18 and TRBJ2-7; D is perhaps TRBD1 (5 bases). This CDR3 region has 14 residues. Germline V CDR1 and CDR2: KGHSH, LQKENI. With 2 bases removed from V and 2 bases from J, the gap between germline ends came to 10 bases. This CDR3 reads CASSPETATYEQYF. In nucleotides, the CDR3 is TGTGCCAGCTCACCAGAGACAGCCACCTACGAGCAGTACTTC.

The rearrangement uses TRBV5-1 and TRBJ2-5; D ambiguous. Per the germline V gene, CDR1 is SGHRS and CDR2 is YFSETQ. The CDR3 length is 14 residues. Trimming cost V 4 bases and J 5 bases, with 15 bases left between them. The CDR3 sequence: CASSVGENGETQYF. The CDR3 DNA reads TGCGCCAGCAGCGTAGGAGAAAACGGGGAGACCCAGTACTTC.

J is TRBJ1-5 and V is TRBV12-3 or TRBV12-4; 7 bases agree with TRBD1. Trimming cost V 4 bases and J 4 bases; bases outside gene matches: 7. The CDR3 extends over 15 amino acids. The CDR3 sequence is CASSWAQGDNQPQHF. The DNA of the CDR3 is TGTGCCAGCAGTTGGGCCCAGGGGGATAATCAGCCCCAGCATTTT.

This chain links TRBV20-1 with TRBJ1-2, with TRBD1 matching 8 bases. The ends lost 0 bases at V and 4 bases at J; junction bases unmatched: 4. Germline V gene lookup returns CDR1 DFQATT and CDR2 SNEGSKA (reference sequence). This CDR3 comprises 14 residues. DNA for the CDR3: TGCAGTGCTAGAGAGCAGGACAGGGTCTATGGCTACACCTTC. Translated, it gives CSAREQDRVYGYTF.

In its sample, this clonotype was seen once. DNA for the CDR3: TGTGCCAGCAGCGCTCTACAGGGGACAAGGGATTACGAGCAGTACTTC. This gives the protein CASSALQGTRDYEQYF. This chain joins TRBV12-3 or TRBV12-4 and TRBJ2-7; 7 bases align to TRBD1. With 6 bases clipped from V and 4 bases from J, the junction kept 15 bases outside the gene matches. The CDR3 length is 16 residues.

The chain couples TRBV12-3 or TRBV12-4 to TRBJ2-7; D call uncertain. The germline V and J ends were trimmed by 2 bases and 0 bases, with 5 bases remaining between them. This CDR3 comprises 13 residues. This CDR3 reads CASSLRASYEQYF. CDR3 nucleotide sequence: TGTGCCAGCAGTTTACGGGCCTCCTACGAGCAGTACTTC.